The entry below gives a single T cell receptor beta chain sequence along with its context. There are 12 residues in the CDR3. CDR1 and CDR2 from the germline V gene are SGDLS and YYNGEE. The sample comes from a study of technical replicates of blood from a handful of donors. Repertoires were generated with immunoSEQ multiplex PCR, while TCRdb's copy carries only in-frame clones and drops some. The sample consists of roughly 67,000 clones, roughly 98% of them appearing once. The chain is built from TRBV9 and TRBJ2-7; TRBD1 aligns across 7 bases. Material for sequencing was T cells isolated from PBMCs. This TCR derives from a human donor in good health. CDR3 sequence (DNA): TGTGCACTCCGGGACAGAGCCTACGAGCAGTACTTC. Residues: CALRDRAYEQYF.